This T cell receptor beta chain was identified in a study of T cells in Graves' hyperthyroidism and ophthalmopathy. Across the study: Upon initial diagnosis and before any treatment, peripheral blood was collected. Study-level findings and limits: Most clonotypes expanded in thyroid above 0.001 were likewise present in blood.

In its sample, this clonotype was seen many times. The antigen is unknown. Over 8 ml fresh peripheral blood yielded the PBMCs. What was amplified from RNA transcripts were TCR beta CDR3 regions. The HTBI primer set drove a first-round RT-PCR of the TCR CDR3. A single record per CDR3 protein comes from TCRdb applying MiXCR to the multiplex PCR reads. The repertoire holds under 350,000 distinct CDR3 sequences, with 17% as singletons. The CDR3 runs to 16 residues. Trimming stripped 2 bases from V and 8 bases from J, with 19 bases between. Germline V lookup: CDR1 MNHEY, CDR2 SVGEGT. The clonotype was recovered from a woman in her fifties or sixties with Graves' ophthalmopathy. The gene calls are TRBV6-2 or TRBV6-3 and TRBJ2-4; D gene unclear. Sequenced input: blood. The CDR3 spells CASSYASFTVTDIQYF. CDR3 in DNA: TGTGCCAGCAGTTACGCTTCCTTCACAGTTACCGACATTCAGTACTTC.